The TCR beta chain described here comes from a study of Ad26.COV2.S vaccination and SARS-CoV-2 variants. Study-level information: The authors gave Ad26.COV2.S intramuscularly, either once or twice 56 days apart.

Only in-frame clones appear in the TCRdb table, and some are missing; sequencing was by immunoSEQ multiplex PCR. Among about 480,000 clones listed, roughly 85% were seen once. Between the trimmed V and J ends, which lost 5 bases and 1 base, there was a span of 15 bases. This CDR3 has 15 amino acids. The germline V gene encodes CDR1 SEHNR and CDR2 FQNEAQ (reference sequence). Sample treatment: some 20 received Ad26.COV2.S at low or high dose, single or two shots; 5 received placebo; per-sample allocation not given. At day 63 after the first vaccine or placebo injection, samples were drawn. Cohort 1b enrolled adults aged 18-55 years in Boston. This clone was recorded a few times.

This sequence was found in a person aged 18 to 65 who received the Ad26.COV2.S COVID-19 vaccine or a placebo. The genes are TRBV7-9 and TRBJ2-7, with D tentatively TRBD1 (6 bases). Sequences were derived from peripheral blood, sampled in a trial of Ad26.COV2.S vaccine versus placebo. The CDR3 here is CASSHRVNLSYEQYF. The CDR3, as DNA: TGTGCCAGCAGCCACAGGGTGAACCTTTCCTACGAGCAGTACTTC.